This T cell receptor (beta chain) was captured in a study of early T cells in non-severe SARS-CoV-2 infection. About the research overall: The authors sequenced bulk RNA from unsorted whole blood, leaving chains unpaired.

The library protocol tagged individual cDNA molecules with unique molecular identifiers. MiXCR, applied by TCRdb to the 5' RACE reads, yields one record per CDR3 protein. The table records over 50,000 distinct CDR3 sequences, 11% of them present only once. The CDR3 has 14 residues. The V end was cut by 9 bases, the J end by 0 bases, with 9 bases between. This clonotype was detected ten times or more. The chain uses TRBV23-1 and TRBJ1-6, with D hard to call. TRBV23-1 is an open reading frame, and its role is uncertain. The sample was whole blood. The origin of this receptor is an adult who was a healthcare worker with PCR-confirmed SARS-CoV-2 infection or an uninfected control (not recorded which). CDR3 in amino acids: CARETASYNSPLHF. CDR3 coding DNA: TGCGCCAGAGAGACCGCCTCCTATAATTCACCCCTCCACTTT.